A selection of T cell receptor beta chains follows, all from one sample in a study of blood T cell repertoires in COVID-19. Libraries were prepared by immunoSEQ multiplex PCR; TCRdb keeps only in-frame clonotypes and omits some of them. There are over 95,000 clones in the sample; about 88% occur only once, and 3.4% lies in the top ten. Sequenced: peripheral blood. The receptors stem from a man aged 35 to 55 with acute or convalescent COVID-19. The CDR3 runs from the conserved cysteine through the conserved F or W. A D gene is named only where the DNA matches it firmly. Expanded clones get a size class; other rows say once, few or many, or leave the size out.

NA,TRBJ1-6,NA,TRBV15,CATSSALRGNAYNSPLHF,TGTGCCACCAGCAGCGCCCTGCGGGGGAACGCCTATAATTCACCCCTCCACTTT
NA,TRBJ2-3,NA,TRBV14,CASSQVQAVAQYF,TGTGCCAGCAGCCAAGTTCAGGCAGTGGCGCAGTATTTT
NA,TRBJ1-1,TRBD1,TRBV11-2,CASSLDLDRINMNTEAFF,TGTGCCAGCAGCTTAGATTTGGACAGGATTAATATGAACACTGAAGCTTTCTTT
NA,TRBJ2-1,TRBD2,TRBV7-2,CASGRGISPYNEQFF,TGTGCCAGCGGGCGGGGGATTTCCCCCTACAATGAGCAGTTCTTC
NA,TRBJ2-7,TRBD1,TRBV2,CASRPDRGRYEQYF,TGTGCCAGCAGACCTGACAGGGGTCGGTACGAGCAGTACTTC
NA,TRBJ1-1,TRBD1,TRBV5-1,CASSHRQGNTEAFF,TGCGCCAGCAGCCACAGACAGGGGAACACTGAAGCTTTCTTT
NA,TRBJ2-3,TRBD2,TRBV5-6,CASSLGLAGSDTQYF,TGTGCCAGCAGCTTGGGCCTAGCGGGGTCAGATACGCAGTATTTT
NA,TRBJ1-6,NA,TRBV6-2/TRBV6-3,CASSYIPQGRNSPLHF,TGTGCCAGCAGTTACATCCCACAGGGCAGGAATTCACCCCTCCACTTT
NA,TRBJ2-7,NA,TRBV5-5,CASSLGTENYEQYF,TGTGCCAGCAGCTTGGGGACAGAGAACTACGAGCAGTACTTC
NA,TRBJ2-7,NA,TRBV30,CAWSPGSTLWEQYF,TGTGCCTGGAGCCCAGGGTCTACCCTCTGGGAGCAGTACTTC
once,TRBJ1-2,NA,TRBV25-1,CASSEYWGAGRGGYTF,TGTGCCAGCAGTGAATACTGGGGAGCAGGGAGGGGTGGCTACACCTTC
NA,TRBJ1-1,TRBD1,TRBV11-2,CASSYLRTGLEAFF,TGTGCCAGCAGCTACTTACGGACAGGGCTTGAAGCTTTCTTT
NA,TRBJ2-1,NA,TRBV10-2,CASSGTNNEQFF,TGCGCCAGCAGTGGCACTAACAATGAGCAGTTCTTC
few,TRBJ1-5,NA,TRBV29-1,CSVGGGRDQPQHF,TGCAGCGTTGGGGGGGGTAGGGATCAGCCCCAGCATTTT
NA,TRBJ2-7,TRBD1,TRBV6-2/TRBV6-3,CASSPPDRGHYEQYF,TGTGCCAGCAGTCCCCCTGACAGGGGGCACTACGAGCAGTACTTC
NA,TRBJ1-1,NA,TRBV15,CATSRDRGGTEAFF,TGTGCCACCAGCAGAGATCGGGGTGGCACTGAAGCTTTCTTT
NA,TRBJ1-4,NA,TRBV10-3,CAISDDRGGATNEKLFF,TGTGCCATCAGTGATGATCGTGGGGGGGCAACTAATGAAAAACTGTTTTTT
NA,TRBJ2-7,TRBD2,TRBV7-3,CASSLSGGGTYEQYF,TGTGCCAGCAGCTTAAGTGGCGGGGGGACCTACGAGCAGTACTTC
NA,TRBJ2-3,NA,TRBV3-1/TRBV3-2,CASSQASGTLFTDTQYF,TGTGCCAGCAGCCAAGCTTCCGGGACTCTCTTCACAGATACGCAGTATTTT
NA,TRBJ2-5,NA,TRBV3-1/TRBV3-2,CASSRQSTIETQYF,TGTGCCAGCAGCCGACAAAGTACCATTGAGACCCAGTACTTC
few,TRBJ1-4,NA,TRBV5-1,CASSLSGGIREKLFF,TGCGCCAGCAGCTTGTCTGGGGGGATTCGTGAAAAACTGTTTTTT
NA,TRBJ1-1,NA,TRBV7-2,CASNLLSQLNTEAFF,TGTGCCAGCAACCTCCTTAGCCAGCTGAACACTGAAGCTTTCTTT